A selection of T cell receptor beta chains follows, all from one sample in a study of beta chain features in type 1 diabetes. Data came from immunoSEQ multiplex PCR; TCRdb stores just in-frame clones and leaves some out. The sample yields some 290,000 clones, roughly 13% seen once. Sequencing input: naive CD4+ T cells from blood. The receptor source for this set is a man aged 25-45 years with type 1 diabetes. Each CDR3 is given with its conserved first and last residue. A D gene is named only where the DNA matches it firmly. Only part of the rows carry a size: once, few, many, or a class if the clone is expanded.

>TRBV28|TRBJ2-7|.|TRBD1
TGTGCCAGCAGTCTGACGGGACAGGGTGAATACGAGCAGTACTTC
CASSLTGQGEYEQYF
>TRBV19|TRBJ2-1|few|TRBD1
TGTGCCAGTAGCCGGGACAGACCGTTCTTC
CASSRDRPFF
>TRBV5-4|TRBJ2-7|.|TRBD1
TGTGCCAGCAGCTCGATGGACAGGGGTGACGAGCAGTACTTC
CASSSMDRGDEQYF
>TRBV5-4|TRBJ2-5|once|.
TGTGCCAGCAGCTCTTCAGGTCGGGGAGCGAGGCGTATGGAGACCCAGTACTTC
CASSSSGRGARRMETQYF
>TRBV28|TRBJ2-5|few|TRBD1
TGTGCCAGCAGTACAGGGGGCCCAGAGACCCAGTACTTC
CASSTGGPETQYF
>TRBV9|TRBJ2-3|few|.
TGTGCCAGCTCCGGGAGTCAAGCGGATACGCAGTATTTT
CASSGSQADTQYF
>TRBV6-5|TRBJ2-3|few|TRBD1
TGTGCCAGCAGCCGGACAGGGCGGGATACGCAGTATTTT
CASSRTGRDTQYF
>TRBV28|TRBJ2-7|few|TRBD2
TGTGCCAGCCGGACCAGCGGGACTAGCGGGACCCGCTTATACTTC
CASRTSGTSGTRLYF
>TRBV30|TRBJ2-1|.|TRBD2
TGTGCCTGGAGTGGCCCGCGGACTAGCCGATACTACAATGAGCAGTTCTTC
CAWSGPRTSRYYNEQFF
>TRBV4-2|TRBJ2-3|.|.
TGTGCCAGCAGCCAAGATGGTAGGGGGAGTGCGACAGATACGCAGTATTTT
CASSQDGRGSATDTQYF
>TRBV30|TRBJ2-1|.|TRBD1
TGTGCCCAGAAATTCCGGGACAGATACAATGAGCAGTTCTTC
CAQKFRDRYNEQFF
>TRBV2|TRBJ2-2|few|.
TGTGCCAGCACCACCCGGGAGTCCGGGGAGCTGTTTTTT
CASTTRESGELFF
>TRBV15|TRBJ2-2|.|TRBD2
TGTGCCACCAGCAGCGTATCGGGCAAGCGGGGGAACACCGGGGAGCTGTTTTTT
CATSSVSGKRGNTGELFF
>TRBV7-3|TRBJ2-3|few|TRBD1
TGTGCCAGCAGCTTAGGCCCACAGGGGGCAGATACGCAGTATTTT
CASSLGPQGADTQYF
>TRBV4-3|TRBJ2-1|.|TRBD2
TGCGCCAGCAGCCCACCGGGACTAGGTGTCGATGAGCAGTTCTTC
CASSPPGLGVDEQFF
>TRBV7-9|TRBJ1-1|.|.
TGTGCCAGCAGCTTCCCGACAGAAAACACTGAAGCTTTCTTT
CASSFPTENTEAFF
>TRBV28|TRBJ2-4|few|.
TGTGCCAGCAGTTTCCTCGGGGTAGCCAAAAACATTCAGTACTTC
CASSFLGVAKNIQYF
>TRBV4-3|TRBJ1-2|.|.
TGCGCCAGCAGCCAAGAGAGGCTAGGCTATGGCTACACCTTC
CASSQERLGYGYTF
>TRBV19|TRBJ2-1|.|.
TGTGCCAGTAGGGCGTTCAGGGGTGCGGTCTACAATGAGCAGTTCTTC
CASRAFRGAVYNEQFF
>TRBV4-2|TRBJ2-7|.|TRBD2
TGTGCCAGCAGCCAAGATCTAGCGGGAGTGGGGGCACGCTACGAGCAGTACTTC
CASSQDLAGVGARYEQYF